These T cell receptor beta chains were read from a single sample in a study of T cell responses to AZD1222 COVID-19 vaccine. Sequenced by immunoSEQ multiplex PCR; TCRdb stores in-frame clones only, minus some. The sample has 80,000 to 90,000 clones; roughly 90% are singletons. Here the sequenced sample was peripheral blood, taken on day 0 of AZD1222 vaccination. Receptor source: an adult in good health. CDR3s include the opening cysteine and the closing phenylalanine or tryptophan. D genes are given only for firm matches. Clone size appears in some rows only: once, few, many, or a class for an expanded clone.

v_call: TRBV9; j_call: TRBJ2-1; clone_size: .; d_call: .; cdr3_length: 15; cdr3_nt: TGTGCCAGCAGCGTAGTGAGCTCCGTCTACAATGAGCAGTTCTTC; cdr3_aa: CASSVVSSVYNEQFF
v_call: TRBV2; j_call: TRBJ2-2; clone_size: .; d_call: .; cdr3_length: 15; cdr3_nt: TGTGCCAGCAGACTGGACTCTACGAACACCGGGGAGCTGTTTTTT; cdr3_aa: CASRLDSTNTGELFF
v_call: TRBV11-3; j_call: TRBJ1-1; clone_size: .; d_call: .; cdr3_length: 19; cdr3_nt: TGTGCCAGCAGCTCCCCTGCCTTTAGACGGGGGAAGTCGAACACTGAAGCTTTCTTT; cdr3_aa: CASSSPAFRRGKSNTEAFF
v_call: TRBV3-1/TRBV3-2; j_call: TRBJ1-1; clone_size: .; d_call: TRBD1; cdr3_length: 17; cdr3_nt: TGTGCCAGCAGCCAATCCAAGACAGGGACCTTGCTCACTGAAGCTTTCTTT; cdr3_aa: CASSQSKTGTLLTEAFF
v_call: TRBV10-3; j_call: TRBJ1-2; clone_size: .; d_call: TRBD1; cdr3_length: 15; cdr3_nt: TGTGCCATCAGCGACACCGGGACAGCGGACTATGGCTACACCTTC; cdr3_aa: CAISDTGTADYGYTF
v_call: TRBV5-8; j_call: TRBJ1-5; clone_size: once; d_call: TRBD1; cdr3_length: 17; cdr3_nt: TGTGCCAGCAGCTGGACCGGGACAGTCTATAGCAATCAGCCCCAGCATTTT; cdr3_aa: CASSWTGTVYSNQPQHF
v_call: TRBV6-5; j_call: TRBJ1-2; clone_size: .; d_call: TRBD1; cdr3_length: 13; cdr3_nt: TGTGCCAGCAGTCCGAGGGGGCCCTATGGCTACACCTTC; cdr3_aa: CASSPRGPYGYTF
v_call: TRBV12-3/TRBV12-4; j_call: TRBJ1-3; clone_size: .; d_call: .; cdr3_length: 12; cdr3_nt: TGTGCCAGCAGTTTACCTGGAAACACCATATATTTT; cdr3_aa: CASSLPGNTIYF
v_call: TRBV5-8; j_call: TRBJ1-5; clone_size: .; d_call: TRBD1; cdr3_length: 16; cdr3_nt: TGTGCCAGCAGCTTAGGGACAGGACTTAGCAATCAGCCCCAGCATTTT; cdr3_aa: CASSLGTGLSNQPQHF
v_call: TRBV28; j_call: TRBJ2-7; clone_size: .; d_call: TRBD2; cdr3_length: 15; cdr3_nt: TGTGCCAGCAGCCAGTTGGGGACTAGCGGTCTAGAGCAGTACTTC; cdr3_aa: CASSQLGTSGLEQYF
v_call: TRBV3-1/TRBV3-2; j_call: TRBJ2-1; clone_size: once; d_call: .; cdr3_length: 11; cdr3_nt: TGTGCCAGCAGCGAAGTCGGTGAGCAGTTCTTC; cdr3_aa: CASSEVGEQFF
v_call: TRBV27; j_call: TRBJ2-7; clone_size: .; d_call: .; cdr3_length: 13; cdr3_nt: TGTGCCAGCAGTAAGCGGGACAGCTACGAGCAGTACTTC; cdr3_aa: CASSKRDSYEQYF
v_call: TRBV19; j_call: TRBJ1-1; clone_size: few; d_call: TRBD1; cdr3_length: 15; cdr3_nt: TGTGCCAGTAGTCCCCGGACAGGGGAGGGCACTGAAGCTTTCTTT; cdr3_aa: CASSPRTGEGTEAFF
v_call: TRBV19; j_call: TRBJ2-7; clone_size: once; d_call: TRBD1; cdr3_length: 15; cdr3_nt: TGTGCCAGTAGCCGGGGACAGGGGCCCTCCTACGAGCAGTACTTC; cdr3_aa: CASSRGQGPSYEQYF
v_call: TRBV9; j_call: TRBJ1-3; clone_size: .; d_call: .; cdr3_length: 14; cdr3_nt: TGTGCCAGCAGCGACAAGAGCTCTGGAAACACCATATATTTT; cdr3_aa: CASSDKSSGNTIYF
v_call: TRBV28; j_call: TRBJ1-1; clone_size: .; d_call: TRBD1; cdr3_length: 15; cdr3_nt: TGTGCCAGCAGTTCAGGGGGCGCCGGGGACACTGAAGCTTTCTTT; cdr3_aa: CASSSGGAGDTEAFF
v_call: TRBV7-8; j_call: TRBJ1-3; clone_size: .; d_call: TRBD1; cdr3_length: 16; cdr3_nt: TGTGCCAGCAGGGGGACAGGGGCGAGCTCTGGAAACACCATATATTTT; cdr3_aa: CASRGTGASSGNTIYF
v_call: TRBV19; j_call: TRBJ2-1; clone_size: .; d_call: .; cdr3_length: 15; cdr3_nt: TGTGCCAGTAGTAAGGACGAGGACCCCTACAATGAGCAGTTCTTC; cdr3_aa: CASSKDEDPYNEQFF
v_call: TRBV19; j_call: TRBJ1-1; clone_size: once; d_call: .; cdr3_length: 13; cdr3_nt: TGTGCCAGTAGGGTGAGGGGGAGGACTGAAGCTTTCTTT; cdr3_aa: CASRVRGRTEAFF
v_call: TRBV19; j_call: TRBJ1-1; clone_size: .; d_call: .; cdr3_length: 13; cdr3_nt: TGTGCCAGTACCGCGGACAGCGGGACTGAAGCTTTCTTT; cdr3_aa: CASTADSGTEAFF
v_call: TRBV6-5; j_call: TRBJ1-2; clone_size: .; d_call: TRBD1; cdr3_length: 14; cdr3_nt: TGTGCCAGCAGGACAGGGACAGGGGTCTATGGCTACACCTTC; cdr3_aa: CASRTGTGVYGYTF
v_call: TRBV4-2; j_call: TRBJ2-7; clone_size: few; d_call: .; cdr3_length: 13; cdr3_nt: TGTGCCAGCAGCCAAGATGAGCTTGGCGAGCAGTACTTC; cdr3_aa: CASSQDELGEQYF